This TCR beta chain appears in the sequencing data of a study of cytomegalovirus exposure and HLA in healthy donors (dated 2017 in TCRdb). The study in broad terms: In an earlier analysis of 587 of the donors, roughly 300 Gb of sequence data and approximately 100 million unique TCR beta sequences from about 179 million T cells were reported. About 330 gigabases of sequencing data and roughly 80 million unique TCR sequences made up an early release that covered several hundred HLA-typed donors. Among the roughly 380 genotyped donors, under 90% belonged to the genetic ancestry cluster associated with self-reported Caucasian donors. The study was designed to test whether signatures of past pathogen exposure could be identified by cataloging public T cell receptors. Using immunosequencing, the study profiled T cell repertoires from 500 to 800 subjects and related those repertoires to cytomegalovirus serostatus. Along with the approximately 700-subject first cohort, a separate validation cohort of roughly 110 different subjects was used. To predict cytomegalovirus infection status, the study brought together high-throughput TCR immunosequencing, statistical association of individual TCRs with disease status, and machine learning. To study patterns of TCR occurrence, a later analysis re-analyzed previously published TCR beta repertoires from 666 donors and added high-resolution HLA genotyping. The later analysis used no new phenotypic data to find candidate immune exposures, relying instead on TCR beta sequences and their occurrence across donors. In an earlier analysis of roughly 580 of the donors, high-throughput TCR beta sequencing was used to judge whether each TCR beta V gene segment behaved as functional or pseudogenic. Donor age, sex, ethnicity and CMV serostatus were compiled together with the repertoire data. A later genetic analysis used genome-wide SNP genotypes for about 65% of the 666 donors, treating that subset as a discovery cohort. Every repertoire in the discovery cohort had been generated on one and the same sequencing platform. Both class I and class II loci were covered by HLA typing, at four-digit resolution. The number of donors typed differed by locus, with roughly 629-640 for A, B, C, DRB1 and DQB1, roughly 550 for DQA1, about 610 for DPA1, and some 440 for DPB1. Four or five DR-DQ haplotypes were handled as single units for association and clustering, since linkage in the cohort was strong. On average, 235,054 unique TCR beta nucleotide sequences were sequenced per donor among 350 to 400 genotyped donors of the cohort, with around 19% of those sequences being non-productive.

Libraries were prepared through the immunoSEQ multiplex PCR assay. For the multiplex PCR, a mixture combining 60 forward primers for TCR Vbeta segments and 13 reverse primers for TCR Jbeta segments was used. A multiplex PCR assay on genomic DNA amplified the CDR3 region of rearranged TCR beta genes. Amplified TCR beta libraries were sequenced as 87-base-pair reads on the Illumina HiSeq System. The study's own analysis went as follows. A later analysis tallied some 79 million unique TCR beta chains across the 666 repertoires, and about 10 million of those chains were shared by two or more donors. A nearest-neighbor algorithm error-corrected the raw reads and collapsed the reads into unique sequences, merging closely related sequences to remove PCR and sequencing errors. To assign V, D and J gene segments, CDR3 sequences were aligned to IMGT reference sequences. Each retained sequence needed at least a six-nucleotide match to both a V gene segment and a J gene segment. Rearrangements were classified as productive when the CDR3 lacked stop codons and remained in frame with V and J, and all other rearrangements were classified as non-productive. CDR3 was defined according to IMGT convention as the region running from the second conserved V-encoded cysteine to the conserved J-encoded phenylalanine. In an earlier analysis of just under 600 of the donors, sequences lacking an unambiguous match to a single V gene segment were excluded. In an earlier analysis of approximately 610 of the donors, V segments were called functional above 56.7% productive rearrangements and were called segregating when the between-donor standard deviation exceeded 5%. To diagnose cytomegalovirus status from the catalog of TCR beta chain sequences, a statistical classification framework was built. In a later analysis, V and J genes were assigned by comparing TCR nucleotide sequences against IMGT/GENE-DB human TR gene sequences. A later analysis assigned CDR3 sequences and most-parsimonious VDJ recombination scenarios with the TCRdist pipeline. In a later analysis, every TCR beta chain was defined by the combination of its CDR3 amino acid sequence and its V-gene family, and reads without a unique V-gene family were dropped. In a later analysis, around 650 highly shared, low-generation-probability nucleotide sequences were removed to address suspected cross-contamination and a sequencing artifact. In a later analysis, a clonal expansion index was calculated for each public chain from normalized within-repertoire ranks of inferred template counts. In a later analysis, generation probabilities were computed with a VDJ recombination model fitted to out-of-frame rearrangements, and the resulting probabilities were checked against IGoR. Hypergeometric tests were used in a later analysis to score TCR-TCR, TCR-HLA and TCR-CMV co-occurrence, with a repertoire-size bias correction applied to the TCR pairs. To estimate false discovery rates, a later analysis permuted the HLA or CMV assignments 20 times. In a later analysis, co-occurring TCRs were grouped with DBSCAN, and TCRdist sequence similarity was added when clustering was performed within HLA-allele-positive subsets. Repertoires with fewer than 30,000 or more than 120,000 public chains were left out of co-occurrence clustering, as were about 5 repertoires with anomalous nucleotide sharing. TCRdb mirrors the immuneACCESS table, restricted to in-frame sequences. Some clones are absent from its copies; in checked studies, under half trace to an unresolved V gene, and the reason for the others is unknown. The DNA gave D and trimming, while V, J and clone size come from that table. In all, the sample holds about 77,000 clones, and roughly 76% of those were seen once. Less than 8% of the sample lies in the top ten.

The CDR3 runs 13 residues from the cysteine to the phenylalanine. The retained sequence is limited to the CDR3, 39 bases, with the frame set at the first base. From the germline V gene, CDR1 is MNHEY and CDR2 is SVGAGI. Deletion took 2 bases off V and 1 base off J, with a span of 3 bases between the germline ends. The cohort was made up of approximately 670 healthy bone marrow donors. All cohort members were sampled while nominally healthy, although unrecorded immune exposures were likely present. The donor was CMV seronegative and was included in the group of a few hundred seronegative cohort members. A peripheral blood sample was collected from each donor, and TCR beta sequencing was performed on peripheral blood mononuclear cells. The Qiagen DNeasy Blood Extraction Kit was used to extract genomic DNA from the blood cell samples. The research as a whole found: When HLA alleles, especially DR and DQ, strongly co-occurred, TCR associations were difficult to assign to individual alleles. In a later analysis, TCR association rates were found to vary across HLA loci, with the most associated TCRs seen for DRB1 alleles and the fewest for HLA-C alleles. The study listed approximately 160 TCR beta chains as associated with cytomegalovirus. Some IMGT-functional V segments, including TRBV6-2 and TRBV6-3, could not be distinguished by the 87-base-pair reads and were therefore excluded. Cytomegalovirus status was reported to be diagnosed by the classifier with high specificity and sensitivity in both the original and validation cohorts. A few of the identified cytomegalovirus-associated TCR beta chains were confirmed in vitro to be specific for cytomegalovirus antigens. The only immune exposure information available for the cohort was CMV serostatus. According to a later genetic analysis, donors in an Asian-associated ancestry cluster had fewer N-insertions in productive TCRs than the approximately 700-donor mean. Sequencing depth was assumed to be roughly uniform across donors in the presence/absence analyses, though that assumption may not hold. A cluster of highly shared sequence variants was judged likely to be a technical artifact of the sequencing pipeline. The authors suggested that the approach could potentially be extended to other disease states and immunological phenotypes. In this cohort, only TCR beta chains were sequenced, and detectable features were limited by the absence of alpha or paired-chain data. Most TCR sequences were seen in very few donors, while some public TCRs were found in many individuals. A later analysis found that most CMV-associated TCR beta chains appeared HLA-restricted, with HLA associations seemingly driven largely by CMV exposure. According to a later analysis, parvovirus B19, influenza, CMV and Epstein-Barr virus appeared linked to several top co-occurrence clusters. In an earlier analysis of fewer than 700 of the donors, most TCR beta V segments appeared in productive rearrangements about 87% or about 30% of the time, broadly matching IMGT annotations. The earlier analysis of 450 to 700 of the donors excluded fewer than 20 rarely observed V segments, including chromosome 9 orphons, because counts were too low. V-gene and J-gene trimming of TCR beta chains was associated with a missense DCLRE1C variant in a later genetic analysis, and the association was replicated in an independent cohort. Because some donors lacked HLA typing at each locus, the association tests relied only on the typed subset. A later analysis associated some 17,000 TCR beta sequences with specific HLA alleles at a false discovery rate of 0.05. Compared with equally common non-associated chains, HLA-associated TCR beta chains in a later analysis were more clonally expanded and had lower generation probabilities. Linkage disequilibrium might explain the correlated functional status among segregating V segments, but an unknown experimental factor could not be ruled out. A further reported finding was that TCR beta sequences accurately predicted the HLA-A and HLA-B alleles for most subjects in the first cohort.

In the case of this clone: Which antigen it targets is not known. There are no base qualities to consult, and no much larger clone falls within one base.

The sequence came from a woman between 40 and 55 years old in good health and CMV-seronegative. Sample: PBMCs. The chain is made from TRBV6-5 and TRBJ1-3; no confident D gene assignment can be made. The CDR3 loop reads CASSYRSGNTIYF. The sequence in DNA is TGTGCCAGCAGTTACCGTTCTGGAAACACCATATATTTT.